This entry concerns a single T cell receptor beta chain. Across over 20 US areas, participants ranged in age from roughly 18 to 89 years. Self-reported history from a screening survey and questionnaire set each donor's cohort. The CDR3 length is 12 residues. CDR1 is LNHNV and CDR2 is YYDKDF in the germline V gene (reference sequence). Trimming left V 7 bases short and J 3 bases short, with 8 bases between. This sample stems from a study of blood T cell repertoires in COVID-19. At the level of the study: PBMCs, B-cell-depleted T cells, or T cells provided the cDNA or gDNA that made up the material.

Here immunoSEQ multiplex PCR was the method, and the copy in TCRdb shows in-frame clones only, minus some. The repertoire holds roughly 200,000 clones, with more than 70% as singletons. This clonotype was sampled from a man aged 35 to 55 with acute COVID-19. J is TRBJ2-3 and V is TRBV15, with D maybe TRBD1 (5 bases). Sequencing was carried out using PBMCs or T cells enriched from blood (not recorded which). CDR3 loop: CATTQGTDTQYF. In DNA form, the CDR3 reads TGTGCCACCACCCAGGGTACAGATACGCAGTATTTT.